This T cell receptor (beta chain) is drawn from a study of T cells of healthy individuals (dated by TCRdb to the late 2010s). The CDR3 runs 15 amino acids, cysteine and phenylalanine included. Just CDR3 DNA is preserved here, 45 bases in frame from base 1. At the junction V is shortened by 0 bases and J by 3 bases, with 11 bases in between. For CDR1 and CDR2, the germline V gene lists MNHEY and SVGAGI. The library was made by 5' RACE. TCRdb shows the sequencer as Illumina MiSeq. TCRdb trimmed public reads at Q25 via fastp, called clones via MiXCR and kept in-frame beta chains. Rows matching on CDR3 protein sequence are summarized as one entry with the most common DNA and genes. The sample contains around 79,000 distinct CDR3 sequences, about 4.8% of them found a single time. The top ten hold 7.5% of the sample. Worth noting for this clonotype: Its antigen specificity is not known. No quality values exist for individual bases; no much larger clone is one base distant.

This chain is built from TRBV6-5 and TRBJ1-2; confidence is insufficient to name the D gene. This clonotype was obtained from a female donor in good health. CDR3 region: CASSYSGGRHYGYTF. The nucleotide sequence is TGTGCCAGCAGTTACTCGGGTGGCAGACACTATGGCTACACCTTC.